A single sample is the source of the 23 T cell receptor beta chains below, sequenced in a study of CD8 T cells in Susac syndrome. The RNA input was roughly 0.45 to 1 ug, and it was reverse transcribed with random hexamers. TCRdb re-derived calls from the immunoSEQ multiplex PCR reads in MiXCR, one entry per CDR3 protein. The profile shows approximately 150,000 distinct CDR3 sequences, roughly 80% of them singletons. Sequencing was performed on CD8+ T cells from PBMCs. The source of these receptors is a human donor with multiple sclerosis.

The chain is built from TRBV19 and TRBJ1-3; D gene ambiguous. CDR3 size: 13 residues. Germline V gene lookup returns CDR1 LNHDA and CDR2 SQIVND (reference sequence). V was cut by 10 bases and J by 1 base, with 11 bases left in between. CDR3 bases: TGTGCCACCGGGTGGGTGTCTGGAAACACCATATATTTT. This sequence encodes CATGWVSGNTIYF.

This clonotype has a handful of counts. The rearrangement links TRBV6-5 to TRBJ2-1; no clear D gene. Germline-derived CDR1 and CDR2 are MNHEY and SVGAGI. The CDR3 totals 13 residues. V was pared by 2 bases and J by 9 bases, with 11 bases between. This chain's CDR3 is CASSYDPSGEQFF. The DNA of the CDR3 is TGTGCCAGCAGTTACGACCCTAGTGGTGAGCAGTTCTTC.

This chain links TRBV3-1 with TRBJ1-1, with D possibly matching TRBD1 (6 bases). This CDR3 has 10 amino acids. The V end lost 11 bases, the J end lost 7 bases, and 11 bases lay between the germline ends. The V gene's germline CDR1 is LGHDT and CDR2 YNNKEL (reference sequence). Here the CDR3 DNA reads TGTGCCTGTGGGGACATTGAAGCTTTCTTT. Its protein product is CACGDIEAFF.

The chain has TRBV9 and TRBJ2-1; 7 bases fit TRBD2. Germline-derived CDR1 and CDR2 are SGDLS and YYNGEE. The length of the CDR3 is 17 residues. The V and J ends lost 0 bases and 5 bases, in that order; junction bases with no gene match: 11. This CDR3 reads CASSVEARRDYNNEQFF. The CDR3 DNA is TGTGCCAGCAGCGTAGAAGCCCGCCGGGACTACAACAATGAGCAGTTCTTC.

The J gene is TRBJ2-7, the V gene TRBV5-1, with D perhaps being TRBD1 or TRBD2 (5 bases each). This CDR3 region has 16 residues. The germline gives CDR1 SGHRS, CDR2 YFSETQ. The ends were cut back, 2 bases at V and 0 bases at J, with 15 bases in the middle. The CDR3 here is CASSFPRDRPSYEQYF. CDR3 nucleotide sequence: TGCGCCAGCAGCTTCCCCCGGGACCGACCCTCCTACGAGCAGTACTTC.

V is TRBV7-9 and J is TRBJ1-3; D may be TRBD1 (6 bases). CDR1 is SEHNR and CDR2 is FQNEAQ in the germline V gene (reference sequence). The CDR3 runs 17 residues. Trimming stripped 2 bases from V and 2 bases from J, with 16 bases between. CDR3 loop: CASSLSQQGWPGNTIYF. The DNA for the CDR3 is TGTGCCAGCAGCTTATCCCAACAGGGATGGCCTGGAAACACCATATATTTT.

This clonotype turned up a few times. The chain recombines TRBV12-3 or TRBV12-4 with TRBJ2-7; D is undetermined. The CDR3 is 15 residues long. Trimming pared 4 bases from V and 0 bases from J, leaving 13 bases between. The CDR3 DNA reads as TGTGCCAGCAGTTACTCTGGCCACAGCTCCTACGAGCAGTACTTC. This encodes CASSYSGHSSYEQYF.

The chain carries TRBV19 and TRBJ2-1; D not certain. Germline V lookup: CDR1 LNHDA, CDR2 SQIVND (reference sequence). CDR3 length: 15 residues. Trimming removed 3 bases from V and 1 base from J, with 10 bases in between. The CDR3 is CASSIWVFSYNEQFF. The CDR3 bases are TGTGCCAGTAGTATTTGGGTTTTTTCCTACAATGAGCAGTTCTTC. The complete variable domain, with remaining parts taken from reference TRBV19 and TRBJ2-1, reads DGGITQSPKYLFRKEGQNVTLSCEQNLNHDAMYWYRQDPGQGLRLIYYSQIVNDFQKGDIAEGYSVSREKKESFPLTVTSAQKNPTAFYLCASSIWVFSYNEQFFGPGTRLTVL.

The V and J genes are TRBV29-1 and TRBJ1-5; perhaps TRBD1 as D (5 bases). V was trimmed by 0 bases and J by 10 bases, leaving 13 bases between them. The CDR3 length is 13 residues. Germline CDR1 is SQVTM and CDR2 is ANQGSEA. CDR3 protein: CSVEEFPGRPQHF. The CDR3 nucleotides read TGCAGCGTTGAAGAATTTCCAGGGAGACCCCAGCATTTT.

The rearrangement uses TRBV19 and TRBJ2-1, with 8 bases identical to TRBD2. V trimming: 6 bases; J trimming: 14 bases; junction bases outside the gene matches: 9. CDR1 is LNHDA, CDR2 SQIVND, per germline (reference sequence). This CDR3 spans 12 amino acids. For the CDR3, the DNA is TGTGCCAGTAGCCCCGGGGGGGCGGGAGAGTTCTTC. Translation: CASSPGGAGEFF.

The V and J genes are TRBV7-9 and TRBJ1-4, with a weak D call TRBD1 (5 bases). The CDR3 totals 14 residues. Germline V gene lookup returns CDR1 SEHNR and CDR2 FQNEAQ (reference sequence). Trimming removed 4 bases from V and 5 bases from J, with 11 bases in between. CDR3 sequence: CASSSEGRNEKLFF. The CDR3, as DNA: TGTGCCAGCAGCTCCGAGGGGCGGAATGAAAAACTGTTTTTT.

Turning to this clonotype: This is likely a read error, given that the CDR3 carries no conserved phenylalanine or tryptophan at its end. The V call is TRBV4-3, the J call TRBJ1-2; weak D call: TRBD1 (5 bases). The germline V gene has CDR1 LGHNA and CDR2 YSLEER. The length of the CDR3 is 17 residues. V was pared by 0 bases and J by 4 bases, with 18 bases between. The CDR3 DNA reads TGCGCCAGCAGCCAAGATTCCCGGGGCAGGGTGTTCTATGGCTACACCCTC. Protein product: CASSQDSRGRVFYGYTL.

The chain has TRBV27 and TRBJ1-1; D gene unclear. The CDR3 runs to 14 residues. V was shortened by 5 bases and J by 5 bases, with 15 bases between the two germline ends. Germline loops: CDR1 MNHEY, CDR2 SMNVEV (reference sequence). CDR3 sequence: CASSPRGPRTEAFF. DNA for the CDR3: TGTGCCAGCAGTCCCCGTGGCCCTCGGACTGAAGCTTTCTTT.

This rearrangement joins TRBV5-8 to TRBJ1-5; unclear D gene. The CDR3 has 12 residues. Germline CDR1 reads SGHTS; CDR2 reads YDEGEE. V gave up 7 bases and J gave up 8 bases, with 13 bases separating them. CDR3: CASADFGEPQHF. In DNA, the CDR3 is TGTGCCAGCGCGGACTTCGGCGAGCCCCAGCATTTT.

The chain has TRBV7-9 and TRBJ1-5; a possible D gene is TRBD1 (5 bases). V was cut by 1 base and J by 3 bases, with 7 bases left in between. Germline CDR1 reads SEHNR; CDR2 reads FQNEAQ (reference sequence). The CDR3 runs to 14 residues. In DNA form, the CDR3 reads TGTGCCAGCAGCTTAGGGGGGTTCAATCAGCCCCAGCATTTT. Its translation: CASSLGGFNQPQHF.

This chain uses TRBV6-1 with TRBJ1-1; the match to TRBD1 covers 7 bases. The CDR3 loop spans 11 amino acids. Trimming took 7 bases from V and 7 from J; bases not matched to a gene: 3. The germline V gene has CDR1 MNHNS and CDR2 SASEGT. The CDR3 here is CASTRDSEAFF. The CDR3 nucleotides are TGTGCCAGCACCCGGGACAGTGAAGCTTTCTTT.

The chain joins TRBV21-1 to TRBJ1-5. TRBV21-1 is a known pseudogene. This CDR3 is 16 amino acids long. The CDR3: CASSIRSTWSNQPQHF. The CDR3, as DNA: TGTGCCAGCAGCATACGCTCCACATGGAGCAATCAGCCCCAGCATTTT.

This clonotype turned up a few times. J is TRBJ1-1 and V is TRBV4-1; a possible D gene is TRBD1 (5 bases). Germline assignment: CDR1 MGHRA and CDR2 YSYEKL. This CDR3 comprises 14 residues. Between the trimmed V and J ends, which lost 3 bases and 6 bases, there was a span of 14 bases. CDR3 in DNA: TGCGCCAGCAGCCAGCAACAGGTCCTCGCTGAAGCTTTCTTT. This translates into CASSQQQVLAEAFF.

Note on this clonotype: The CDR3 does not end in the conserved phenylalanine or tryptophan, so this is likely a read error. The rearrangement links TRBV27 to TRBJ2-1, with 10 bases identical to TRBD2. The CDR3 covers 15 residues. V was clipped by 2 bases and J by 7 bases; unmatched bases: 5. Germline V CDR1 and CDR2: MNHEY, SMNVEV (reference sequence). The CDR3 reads CASSLILAGENEQFL. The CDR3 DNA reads TGTGCCAGCAGTTTAATCCTAGCGGGAGAGAATGAGCAGTTCCTC.

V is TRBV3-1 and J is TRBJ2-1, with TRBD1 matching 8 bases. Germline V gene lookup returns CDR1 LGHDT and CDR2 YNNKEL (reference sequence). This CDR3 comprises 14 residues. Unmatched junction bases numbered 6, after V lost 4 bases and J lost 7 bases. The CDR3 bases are TGTGCCAGCAGCCCCCGGACAGGGTGGAATGAGCAGTTCTTC. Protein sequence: CASSPRTGWNEQFF.

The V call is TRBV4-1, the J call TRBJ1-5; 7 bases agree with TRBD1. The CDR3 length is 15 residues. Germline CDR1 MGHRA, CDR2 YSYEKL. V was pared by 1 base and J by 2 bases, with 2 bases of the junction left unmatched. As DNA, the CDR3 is TGCGCCAGCAGCCAAGTAGGGGGCGGCAATCAGCCCCAGCATTTT. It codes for CASSQVGGGNQPQHF.

This chain's CDR3 is CASSTPGLAGRQQFF. The CDR3 DNA sequence: TGTGCCAGCAGTACCCCGGGACTAGCGGGACGACAGCAGTTCTTC. The chain joins TRBV27 to TRBJ2-1; 13 positions agree with TRBD2. Per germline, CDR1 MNHEY and CDR2 SMNVEV (reference sequence). The CDR3 has 15 amino acids. Trimming took 5 bases from V and 11 from J; bases not matched to a gene: 9.

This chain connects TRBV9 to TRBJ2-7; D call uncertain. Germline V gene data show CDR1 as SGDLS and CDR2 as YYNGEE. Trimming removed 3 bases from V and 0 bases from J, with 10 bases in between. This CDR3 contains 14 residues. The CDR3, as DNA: TGTGCCAGCAGCGCACTACTCAACTCCTACGAGCAGTACTTC. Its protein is CASSALLNSYEQYF.